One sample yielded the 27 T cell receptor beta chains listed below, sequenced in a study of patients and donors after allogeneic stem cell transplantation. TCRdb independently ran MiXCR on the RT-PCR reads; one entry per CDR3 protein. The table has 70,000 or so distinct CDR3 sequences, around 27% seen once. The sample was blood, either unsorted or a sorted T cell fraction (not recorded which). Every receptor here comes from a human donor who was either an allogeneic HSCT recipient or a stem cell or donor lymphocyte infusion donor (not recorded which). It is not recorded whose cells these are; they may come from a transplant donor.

The CDR3 loop is CASSLLAGTSWRETQYF. The CDR3 nucleotides are TGTGCCAGCAGTTTATTAGCCGGGACTAGCTGGCGAGAGACCCAGTACTTC. The V gene is TRBV12-3 or TRBV12-4, the J gene TRBJ2-5, with 9 positions matching TRBD2. Trimming at V came to 2 bases and at J to 4 bases, leaving 11 bases not matched to a gene. This CDR3 is built from 17 residues.

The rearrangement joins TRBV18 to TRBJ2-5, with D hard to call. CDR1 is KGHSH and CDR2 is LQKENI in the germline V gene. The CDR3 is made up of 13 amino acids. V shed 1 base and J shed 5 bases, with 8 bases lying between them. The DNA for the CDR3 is TGTGCCAGCTCACCACTGGCCTGGGAGACCCAGTACTTC. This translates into CASSPLAWETQYF.

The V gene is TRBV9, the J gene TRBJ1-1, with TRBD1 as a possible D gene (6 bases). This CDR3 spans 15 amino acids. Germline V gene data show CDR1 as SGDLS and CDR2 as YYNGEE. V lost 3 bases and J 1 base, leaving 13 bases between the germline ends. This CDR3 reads CASSAQGYGNTEAFF. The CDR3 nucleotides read TGTGCCAGCAGCGCCCAGGGGTATGGGAACACTGAAGCTTTCTTT.

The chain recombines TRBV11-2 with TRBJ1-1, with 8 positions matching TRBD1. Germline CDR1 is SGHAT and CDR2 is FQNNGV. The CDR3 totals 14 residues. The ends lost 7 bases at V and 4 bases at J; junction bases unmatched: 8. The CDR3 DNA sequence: TGTGCCAGCAACCAGGGGGCGCGGAGCACTGAAGCTTTCTTT. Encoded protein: CASNQGARSTEAFF. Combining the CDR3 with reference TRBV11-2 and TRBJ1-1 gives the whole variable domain EAGVAQSPRYKIIEKRQSVAFWCNPISGHATLYWYQQILGQGPKLLIQFQNNGVVDDSQLPKDRFSAERLKGVDSTLKIQPAKLEDSAVYLCASNQGARSTEAFFGQGTRLTVV.

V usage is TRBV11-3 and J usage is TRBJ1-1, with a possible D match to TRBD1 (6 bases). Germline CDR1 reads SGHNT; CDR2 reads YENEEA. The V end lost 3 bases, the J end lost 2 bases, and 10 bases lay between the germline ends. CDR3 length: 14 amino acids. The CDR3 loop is CASSFAGTNTEAFF. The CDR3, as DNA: TGTGCCAGCAGCTTCGCTGGGACAAACACTGAAGCTTTCTTT.

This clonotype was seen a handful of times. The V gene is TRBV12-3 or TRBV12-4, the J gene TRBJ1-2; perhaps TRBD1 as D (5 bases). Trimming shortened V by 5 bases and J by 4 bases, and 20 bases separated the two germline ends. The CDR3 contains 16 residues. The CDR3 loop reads CASSLDLGAKGYGYTF. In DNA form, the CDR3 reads TGTGCCAGCAGTCTCGATTTAGGGGCGAAAGGCTATGGCTACACCTTC.

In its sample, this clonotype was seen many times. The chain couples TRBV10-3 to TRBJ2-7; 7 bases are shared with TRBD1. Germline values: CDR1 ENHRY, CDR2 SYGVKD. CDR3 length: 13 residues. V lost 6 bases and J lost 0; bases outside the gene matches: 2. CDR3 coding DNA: TGTGCCATCAGGGACAGGACCTCCTACGAGCAGTACTTC. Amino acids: CAIRDRTSYEQYF.

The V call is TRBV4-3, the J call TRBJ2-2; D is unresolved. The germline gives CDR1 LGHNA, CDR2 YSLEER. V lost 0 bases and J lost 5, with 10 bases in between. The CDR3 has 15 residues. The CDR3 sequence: CASSQDIGPTGELFF. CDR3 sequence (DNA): TGCGCCAGCAGCCAAGATATAGGCCCTACCGGGGAGCTGTTTTTT.

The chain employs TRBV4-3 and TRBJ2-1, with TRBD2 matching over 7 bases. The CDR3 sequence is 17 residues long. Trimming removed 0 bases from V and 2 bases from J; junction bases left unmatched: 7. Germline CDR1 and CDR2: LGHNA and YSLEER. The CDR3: CASSQDQQREAYNEQFF. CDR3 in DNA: TGCGCCAGCAGCCAAGATCAGCAGCGGGAAGCCTACAATGAGCAGTTCTTC.

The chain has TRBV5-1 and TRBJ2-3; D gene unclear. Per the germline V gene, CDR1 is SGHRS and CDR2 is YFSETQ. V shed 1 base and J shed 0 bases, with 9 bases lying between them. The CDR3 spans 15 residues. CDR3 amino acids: CASSLLDFSTDTQYF. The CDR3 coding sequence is TGCGCCAGCAGCTTGTTGGATTTTAGCACAGATACGCAGTATTTT. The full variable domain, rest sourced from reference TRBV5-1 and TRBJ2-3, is KAGVTQTPRYLIKTRGQQVTLSCSPISGHRSVSWYQQTPGQGLQFLFEYFSETQRNKGNFPGRFSGRQFSNSRSEMNVSTLELGDSALYLCASSLLDFSTDTQYFGPGTRLTVL.

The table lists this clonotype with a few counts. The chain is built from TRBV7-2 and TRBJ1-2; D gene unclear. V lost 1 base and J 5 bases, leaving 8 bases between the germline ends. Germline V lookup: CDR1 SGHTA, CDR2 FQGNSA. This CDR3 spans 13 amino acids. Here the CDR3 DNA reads TGTGCCAGCAGCTTAGGGTACGAATATGGCTACACCTTC. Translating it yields CASSLGYEYGYTF.

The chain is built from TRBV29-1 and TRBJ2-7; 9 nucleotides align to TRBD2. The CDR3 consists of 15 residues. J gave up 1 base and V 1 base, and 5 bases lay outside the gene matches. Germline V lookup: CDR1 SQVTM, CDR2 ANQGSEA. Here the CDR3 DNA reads TGCAGCGTTGAAGGAGTTAGCGGGAGATCCTACGAGCAGTACTTC. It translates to CSVEGVSGRSYEQYF.

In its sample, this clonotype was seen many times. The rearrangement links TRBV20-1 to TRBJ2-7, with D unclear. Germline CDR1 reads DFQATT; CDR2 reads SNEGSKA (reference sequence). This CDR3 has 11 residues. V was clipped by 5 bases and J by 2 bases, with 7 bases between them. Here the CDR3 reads CSAAQPYEQYF. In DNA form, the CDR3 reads TGCAGTGCTGCGCAGCCCTACGAGCAGTACTTC.

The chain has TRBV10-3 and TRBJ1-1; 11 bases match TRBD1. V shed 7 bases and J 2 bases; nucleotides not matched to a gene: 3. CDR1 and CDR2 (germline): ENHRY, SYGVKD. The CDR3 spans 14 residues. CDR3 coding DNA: TGTGCCATCACAGGACAGGGGGCAAACACTGAAGCTTTCTTT. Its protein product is CAITGQGANTEAFF.

The CDR3 region is CASRAGGGDNEQFF. The DNA of the CDR3 is TGCGCCAGCAGGGCTGGAGGTGGGGACAATGAGCAGTTCTTC. The V gene is TRBV5-1, the J gene TRBJ2-1; D perhaps matches TRBD2 (5 bases). The germline V gene has CDR1 SGHRS and CDR2 YFSETQ. There are 14 residues in the CDR3. Trimming cost V 5 bases and J 5 bases, with 14 bases left between them. The full variable domain, completed using reference TRBV5-1 and TRBJ2-1, is KAGVTQTPRYLIKTRGQQVTLSCSPISGHRSVSWYQQTPGQGLQFLFEYFSETQRNKGNFPGRFSGRQFSNSRSEMNVSTLELGDSALYLCASRAGGGDNEQFFGPGTRLTVL.

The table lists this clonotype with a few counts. The CDR3 region is CASSPLGEDTEAFF. The CDR3 coding sequence is TGTGCCAGCTCACCACTAGGGGAGGACACTGAAGCTTTCTTT. The rearrangement joins TRBV18 to TRBJ1-1, with D maybe TRBD1 (5 bases). Germline V lookup: CDR1 KGHSH, CDR2 LQKENI. The CDR3 length is 14 residues. Trimming took off 1 base at V and 3 bases at J, with 9 bases between the two ends.

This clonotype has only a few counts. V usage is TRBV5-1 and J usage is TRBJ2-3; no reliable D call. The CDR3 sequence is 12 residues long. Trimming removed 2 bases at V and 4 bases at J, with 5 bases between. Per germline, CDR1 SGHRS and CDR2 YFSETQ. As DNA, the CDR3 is TGCGCCAGCAGCTTACGAGCAGATACGCAGTATTTT. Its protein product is CASSLRADTQYF.

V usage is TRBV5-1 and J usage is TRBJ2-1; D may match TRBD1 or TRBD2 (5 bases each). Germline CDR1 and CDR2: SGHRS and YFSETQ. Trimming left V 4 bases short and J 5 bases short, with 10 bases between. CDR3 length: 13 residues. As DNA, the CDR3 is TGCGCCAGCAGCCCCCGGGGCCACAATGAGCAGTTCTTC. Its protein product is CASSPRGHNEQFF.

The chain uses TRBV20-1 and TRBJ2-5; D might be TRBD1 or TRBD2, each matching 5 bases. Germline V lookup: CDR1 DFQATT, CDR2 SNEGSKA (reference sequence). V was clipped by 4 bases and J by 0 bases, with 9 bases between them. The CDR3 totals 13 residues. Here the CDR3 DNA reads TGCAGTGCTAATTGGGGGAACCAAGAGACCCAGTACTTC. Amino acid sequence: CSANWGNQETQYF.

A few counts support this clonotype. In nucleotides, the CDR3 is TGTGCCAGCAGCTTGAGGGGCTTTTTGCGGGGGAAACTGGAGGGCTACACCTTC. Its protein is CASSLRGFLRGKLEGYTF. The chain couples TRBV5-5 to TRBJ1-2, with D possibly TRBD1 on 5 matching bases. The CDR3 extends over 18 amino acids. The V and J ends lost 1 base and 8 bases respectively, with 27 bases between them. Per germline, CDR1 SGHKS and CDR2 YYEKEE (reference sequence). The variable domain in full, completed from reference TRBV5-5 and TRBJ1-2, reads DAGVTQSPTHLIKTRGQQVTLRCSPISGHKSVSWYQQVLGQGPQFIFQYYEKEERGRGNFPDRFSARQFPNYSSELNVNALLLGDSALYLCASSLRGFLRGKLEGYTFGSGTRLTVV.

The CDR3 region is CASSQRKGFSYNEQFF. CDR3 sequence (DNA): TGTGCCAGCAGCCAAAGAAAGGGATTCTCCTACAATGAGCAGTTCTTC. The genes are TRBV14 and TRBJ2-1; D is unclear. CDR1 and CDR2 (germline): SGHDN, FVKESK. The germline V and J ends were trimmed by 2 bases and 0 bases, with 11 bases remaining between them. The CDR3 has 16 residues.

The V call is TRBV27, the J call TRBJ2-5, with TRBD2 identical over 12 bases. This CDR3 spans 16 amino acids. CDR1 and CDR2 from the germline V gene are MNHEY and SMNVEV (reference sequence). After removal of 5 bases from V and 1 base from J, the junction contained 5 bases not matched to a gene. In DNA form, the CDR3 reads TGTGCCAGCAGTCCCAGGACTAGCGGGGCCCAAGAGACCCAGTACTTC. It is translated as CASSPRTSGAQETQYF.

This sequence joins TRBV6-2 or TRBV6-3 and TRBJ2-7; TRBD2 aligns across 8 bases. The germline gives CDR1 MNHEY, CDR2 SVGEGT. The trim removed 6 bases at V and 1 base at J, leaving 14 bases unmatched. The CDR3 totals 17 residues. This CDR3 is CASSLTKPGLVSYEQYF. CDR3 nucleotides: TGTGCCAGCAGCCTTACAAAACCGGGACTAGTATCCTACGAGCAGTACTTC.

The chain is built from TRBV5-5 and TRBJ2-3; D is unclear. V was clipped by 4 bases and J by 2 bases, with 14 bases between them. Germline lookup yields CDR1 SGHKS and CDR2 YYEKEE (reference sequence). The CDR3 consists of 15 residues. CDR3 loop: CASSLGPRDTDTQYF. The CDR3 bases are TGTGCCAGCAGCCTGGGCCCAAGGGACACAGATACGCAGTATTTT.

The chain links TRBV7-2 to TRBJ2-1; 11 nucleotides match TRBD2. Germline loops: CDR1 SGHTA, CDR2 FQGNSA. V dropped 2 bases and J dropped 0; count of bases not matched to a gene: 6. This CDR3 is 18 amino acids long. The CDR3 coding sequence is TGTGCCAGCAGCTTAAGACTAGCGGGACTTTTCTCCTACAATGAGCAGTTCTTC. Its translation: CASSLRLAGLFSYNEQFF.

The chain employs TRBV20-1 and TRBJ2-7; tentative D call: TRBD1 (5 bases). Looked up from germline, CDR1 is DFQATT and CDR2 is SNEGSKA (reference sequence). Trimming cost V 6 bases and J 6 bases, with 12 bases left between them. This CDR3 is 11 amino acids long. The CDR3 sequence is CSAYKGAEQYF. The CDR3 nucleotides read TGCAGTGCCTATAAAGGGGCCGAGCAGTACTTC.

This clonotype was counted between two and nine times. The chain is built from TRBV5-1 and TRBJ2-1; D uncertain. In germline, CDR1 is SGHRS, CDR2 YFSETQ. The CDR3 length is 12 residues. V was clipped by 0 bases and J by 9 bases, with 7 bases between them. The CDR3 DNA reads TGCGCCAGCAGCTTGGACCGAGGTGAGCAGTTCTTC. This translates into CASSLDRGEQFF. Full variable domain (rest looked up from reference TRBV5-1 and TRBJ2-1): KAGVTQTPRYLIKTRGQQVTLSCSPISGHRSVSWYQQTPGQGLQFLFEYFSETQRNKGNFPGRFSGRQFSNSRSEMNVSTLELGDSALYLCASSLDRGEQFFGPGTRLTVL.